These 15 T cell receptor beta chains were sequenced from one sample in a study of blood T cell repertoires in COVID-19. The data were produced by immunoSEQ multiplex PCR, yet TCRdb's version contains in-frame clones alone and is incomplete. The data contain a few hundred thousand clones, 88% of them singletons. The source material was peripheral blood. Source of these receptors: a man aged 18 to 29 with active or convalescent COVID-19.

V gene TRBV7-8 combines with J gene TRBJ1-1; possibly TRBD1 for D (5 bases). The CDR3 runs 15 residues. Germline V gives CDR1 SGHVS, CDR2 FQNEAQ. Trimming cost V 5 bases and J 4 bases, with 17 bases left between them. The CDR3 nucleotides read TGTGCCAGCAGCCCGGGGGGATTTTTGGCCACTGAAGCTTTCTTT. This gives the protein CASSPGGFLATEAFF.

The chain carries TRBV5-5 and TRBJ1-1, with TRBD1 matching over 10 bases. The CDR3 spans 15 residues. From germline, CDR1 is SGHKS and CDR2 YYEKEE (reference sequence). V lost 3 bases and J lost 0; bases outside the gene matches: 2. For the CDR3, the DNA is TGTGCCAGCAGCTCCGGGACAGGGGTGAACACTGAAGCTTTCTTT. Encoded protein: CASSSGTGVNTEAFF.

The chain has TRBV5-4 and TRBJ1-1, with TRBD1 identical over 8 bases. CDR1 is SGHNT, CDR2 YYREEE, per germline (reference sequence). V was pared by 1 base and J by 6 bases, with 5 bases of the junction left unmatched. The CDR3 is made up of 14 amino acids. CDR3 protein: CASSLSRTGSEAFF. CDR3 DNA sequence: TGTGCCAGCAGCTTGTCCCGGACAGGGTCTGAAGCTTTCTTT.

This chain joins TRBV5-5 and TRBJ1-2, with D possibly being TRBD1 (5 bases). The V and J ends lost 0 bases and 4 bases respectively, with 13 bases between them. This CDR3 spans 15 amino acids. Germline CDR1 is SGHKS and CDR2 is YYEKEE (reference sequence). CDR3 nucleotides: TGTGCCAGCAGCTTGGCCGGTACAGGATCCTATGGCTACACCTTC. Residues: CASSLAGTGSYGYTF.

This sequence joins TRBV27 and TRBJ1-2, with 8 positions matching TRBD1. Unmatched junction bases numbered 13, after V lost 3 bases and J lost 4 bases. CDR3 size: 17 residues. Germline CDR1 and CDR2: MNHEY and SMNVEV (reference sequence). The CDR3 sequence: CASSFLLGQGAFYGYTF. The CDR3 DNA reads TGTGCCAGCAGTTTCCTGCTTGGGCAGGGGGCTTTCTATGGCTACACCTTC.

The V and J genes are TRBV11-2 and TRBJ2-7; TRBD2 matches at 7 bases. The CDR3 sequence is 14 residues long. Germline loops: CDR1 SGHAT, CDR2 FQNNGV. J lost 3 bases, V lost 5 bases, and 7 bases had no gene match. CDR3 in amino acids: CASSTLREDYEQYF. The CDR3 nucleotides read TGTGCCAGCAGCACCCTCCGGGAGGACTACGAGCAGTACTTC.

This clone was found once. The chain couples TRBV4-3 to TRBJ1-6; D gene ambiguous. Germline V gene data show CDR1 as LGHNA and CDR2 as YSLEER. The V end was cut by 1 base, the J end by 1 base, with 8 bases between. The CDR3 is 16 amino acids. CDR3 sequence: CASSQAGGSYNSPLHF. The CDR3 nucleotides are TGCGCCAGCAGCCAAGCGGGAGGATCCTATAATTCACCCCTCCACTTT.

The chain couples TRBV5-1 to TRBJ2-7, with TRBD1 matching over 12 bases. Germline CDR1 and CDR2: SGHRS and YFSETQ. The CDR3 runs 16 residues. J lost 7 bases, V lost 3 bases, and 11 bases had no gene match. The CDR3: CASSSLPGQGAGEQYF. DNA for the CDR3: TGCGCCAGCAGCTCCTTGCCGGGACAGGGGGCGGGAGAGCAGTACTTC.

The CDR3 spells CASSPYLAGGPEQFF. CDR3 sequence (DNA): TGTGCCAGCAGCCCCTACCTAGCGGGGGGGCCTGAGCAGTTCTTC. The chain has TRBV14 and TRBJ2-1, with 12 positions matching TRBD2. Germline CDR1 and CDR2: SGHDN and FVKESK. This CDR3 spans 15 amino acids. The V and J ends lost 4 bases and 9 bases, in that order; junction bases with no gene match: 7.

The chain recombines TRBV4-1 with TRBJ1-5; D gene ambiguous. The length of the CDR3 is 16 residues. Trimming removed 6 bases at V and 0 bases at J, with 15 bases between. CDR1 is MGHRA, CDR2 YSYEKL, per germline. The DNA for the CDR3 is TGCGCCAGCAGACCGGGGATGGTAGATAGCAATCAGCCCCAGCATTTT. Protein product: CASRPGMVDSNQPQHF.

This clone was detected a few times. The chain joins TRBV5-1 to TRBJ2-3; 8 bases fit TRBD2. CDR3 length equals 15 residues. V lost 0 bases, J lost 5 bases, and 5 bases stayed unmatched. Germline lookup yields CDR1 SGHRS and CDR2 YFSETQ. CDR3 sequence: CASSLGAGEGDTQYF. The DNA for the CDR3 is TGCGCCAGCAGCTTGGGAGCGGGGGAAGGAGATACGCAGTATTTT.

The rearrangement links TRBV2 to TRBJ2-7; 8 positions match TRBD2. The CDR3 extends over 14 amino acids. V lost 8 bases to trimming and J lost 0 bases; unmatched junction nucleotides: 6. Germline values: CDR1 SNHLY, CDR2 FYNNEI. For the CDR3, the DNA is TGTGCCAGCCTTAGCGGGGCCTACTCCTACGAGCAGTACTTC. Encoded protein: CASLSGAYSYEQYF.

The chain is built from TRBV9 and TRBJ2-4; no definite D call. The CDR3 is 18 amino acids. Germline CDR1 SGDLS, CDR2 YYNGEE. The V and J ends lost 0 bases and 3 bases respectively, with 19 bases between them. The chain's CDR3 is CASSVAPTGQQGKNIQYF. The CDR3 nucleotides read TGTGCCAGCAGCGTAGCCCCCACGGGTCAGCAAGGCAAAAACATTCAGTACTTC.

This chain uses TRBV2 with TRBJ2-3; D not certain. Per the germline V gene, CDR1 is SNHLY and CDR2 is FYNNEI. Between the trimmed V and J ends, which lost 3 bases and 6 bases, there was a span of 4 bases. This CDR3 region has 11 residues. The chain's CDR3 is CASSDRDTQYF. The CDR3 bases are TGTGCCAGCAGTGACCGGGATACGCAGTATTTT.

The chain is built from TRBV5-1 and TRBJ2-7; D is unclear. Germline CDR1 and CDR2: SGHRS and YFSETQ. The CDR3 runs to 15 residues. V was clipped by 0 bases and J by 5 bases, with 15 bases between them. The CDR3 sequence is CASSLANQQHNEQYF. As DNA, the CDR3 is TGCGCCAGCAGCTTGGCAAATCAACAGCACAACGAGCAGTACTTC.